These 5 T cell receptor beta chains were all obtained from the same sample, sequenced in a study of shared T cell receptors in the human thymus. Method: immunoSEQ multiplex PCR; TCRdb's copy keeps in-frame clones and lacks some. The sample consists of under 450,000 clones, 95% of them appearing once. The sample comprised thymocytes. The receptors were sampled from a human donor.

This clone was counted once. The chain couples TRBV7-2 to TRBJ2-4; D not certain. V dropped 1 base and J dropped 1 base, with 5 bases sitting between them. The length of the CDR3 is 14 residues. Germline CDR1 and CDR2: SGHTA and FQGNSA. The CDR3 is CASSLVRAKNIQYF. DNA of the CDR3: TGTGCCAGCAGCTTAGTACGGGCCAAAAACATTCAGTACTTC.

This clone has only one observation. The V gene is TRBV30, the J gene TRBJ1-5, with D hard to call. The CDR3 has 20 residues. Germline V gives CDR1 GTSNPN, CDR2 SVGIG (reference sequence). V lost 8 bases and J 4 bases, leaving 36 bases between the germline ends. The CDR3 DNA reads TGTGCCCTACTTAGTTGGACCCACGTTCAAGCAATCAACAGTAATCAGCCCCAGCATTTT. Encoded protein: CALLSWTHVQAINSNQPQHF.

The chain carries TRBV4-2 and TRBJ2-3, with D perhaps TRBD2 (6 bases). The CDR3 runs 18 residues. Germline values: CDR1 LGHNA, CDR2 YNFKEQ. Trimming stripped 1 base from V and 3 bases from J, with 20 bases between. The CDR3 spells CASSQGSGEPGATDTQYF. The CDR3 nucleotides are TGTGCCAGCAGCCAAGGTTCCGGGGAGCCGGGAGCAACAGATACGCAGTATTTT.

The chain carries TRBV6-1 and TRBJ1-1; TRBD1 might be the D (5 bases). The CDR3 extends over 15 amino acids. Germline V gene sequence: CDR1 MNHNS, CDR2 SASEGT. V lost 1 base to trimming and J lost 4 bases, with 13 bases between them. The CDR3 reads CASSEGVRVLTEAFF. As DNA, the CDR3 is TGTGCCAGCAGTGAAGGGGTCAGGGTGCTCACTGAAGCTTTCTTT.

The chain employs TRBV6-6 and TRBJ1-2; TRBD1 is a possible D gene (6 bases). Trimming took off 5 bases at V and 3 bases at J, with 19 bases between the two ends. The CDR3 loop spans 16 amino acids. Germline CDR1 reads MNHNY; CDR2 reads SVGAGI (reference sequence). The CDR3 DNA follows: TGTGCCAGCAGTGGCACCGGGACACGGGATTACTATGGCTACACCTTC. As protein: CASSGTGTRDYYGYTF.